A selection of T cell receptor beta chains follows, all from one sample in a study of Ad26.COV2.S vaccination and SARS-CoV-2 variants. Profiled with immunoSEQ multiplex PCR; TCRdb holds only in-frame clones, not every one. This table has hundreds of thousands of clones, roughly 84% appearing once. The starting material was peripheral blood, obtained in a trial of Ad26.COV2.S vaccine versus placebo. The receptors were sampled from a person aged 18-65 years who received the Ad26.COV2.S COVID-19 vaccine or a placebo. Both conserved end residues are part of each CDR3. D genes are given only for firm matches. The size entry is marked missing in some rows and otherwise reads once, few, many or a size class.

v_call: TRBV7-9
clone_size: NA
j_call: TRBJ2-7
cdr3_length: 13
d_call: NA
cdr3_nt: TGTGCCAGCAGCTTAGAGGCAGGATACGAGCAGTACTTC
cdr3_aa: CASSLEAGYEQYF

v_call: TRBV19
clone_size: NA
j_call: TRBJ2-3
cdr3_length: 16
d_call: TRBD2
cdr3_nt: TGTGCCAGTAGTATAGGACTAGCGATTTCCACAGATACGCAGTATTTT
cdr3_aa: CASSIGLAISTDTQYF

v_call: TRBV5-4
clone_size: NA
j_call: TRBJ1-6
cdr3_length: 15
d_call: TRBD1
cdr3_nt: TGTGCCAGCAGCCGGTTGGGACAGGGAGATTCACCCCTCCACTTT
cdr3_aa: CASSRLGQGDSPLHF

v_call: TRBV6-1
clone_size: NA
j_call: TRBJ1-2
cdr3_length: 16
d_call: TRBD1
cdr3_nt: TGTGCCAGCAGTGAAGCCCCGGGACAGGCGTCCTATGGCTACACCTTC
cdr3_aa: CASSEAPGQASYGYTF

v_call: TRBV18
clone_size: NA
j_call: TRBJ1-6
cdr3_length: 14
d_call: NA
cdr3_nt: TGTGCCAGCTCACCACCCGGCGGGTTATCACCCCTCCACTTT
cdr3_aa: CASSPPGGLSPLHF

v_call: TRBV5-6
clone_size: NA
j_call: TRBJ2-7
cdr3_length: 13
d_call: NA
cdr3_nt: TGTGCCAGCAGCTTGGGAACCGAATACGAGCAGTACTTC
cdr3_aa: CASSLGTEYEQYF

v_call: TRBV19
clone_size: NA
j_call: TRBJ1-4
cdr3_length: 19
d_call: NA
cdr3_nt: TGTGCCAGTAGTATCCGACAAAGACGCCCCGGAATAACTAATGAAAAACTGTTTTTT
cdr3_aa: CASSIRQRRPGITNEKLFF

v_call: TRBV12-5
clone_size: once
j_call: TRBJ1-4
cdr3_length: 15
d_call: NA
cdr3_nt: TGTGCTAGTGGACAGGGTCTGGCAACTAATGAAAAACTGTTTTTT
cdr3_aa: CASGQGLATNEKLFF

v_call: TRBV18
clone_size: NA
j_call: TRBJ1-6
cdr3_length: 15
d_call: TRBD1
cdr3_nt: TGTGCCAGCTCACCCGGACAGGGTTATAATTCACCCCTCCACTTT
cdr3_aa: CASSPGQGYNSPLHF

v_call: TRBV14
clone_size: NA
j_call: TRBJ1-6
cdr3_length: 15
d_call: NA
cdr3_nt: TGTGCCAGCAGCCAAAGGTCACTTACTAATTCACCCCTCCACTTT
cdr3_aa: CASSQRSLTNSPLHF

v_call: TRBV5-1
clone_size: NA
j_call: TRBJ2-1
cdr3_length: 15
d_call: TRBD2
cdr3_nt: TGCGCCAGCAGCTTGTGGCTCGGGGGGGTTGCGGAGCAGTTCTTC
cdr3_aa: CASSLWLGGVAEQFF

v_call: TRBV27
clone_size: NA
j_call: TRBJ1-1
cdr3_length: 21
d_call: TRBD1
cdr3_nt: TGTGCCAGCATTTCAAGCATACCCTCCCAGACAGGGGGTCTCATGAACACTGAAGCTTTCTTT
cdr3_aa: CASISSIPSQTGGLMNTEAFF

v_call: TRBV7-2
clone_size: NA
j_call: TRBJ2-5
cdr3_length: 15
d_call: NA
cdr3_nt: TGTGCCAGCAGCTTAGGGCGGGGGCCCCAAGAGACCCAGTACTTC
cdr3_aa: CASSLGRGPQETQYF

v_call: TRBV5-6
clone_size: NA
j_call: TRBJ2-1
cdr3_length: 11
d_call: NA
cdr3_nt: TGTGCCAGCAGCTTGGCGGCGGAGCAGTTCTTC
cdr3_aa: CASSLAAEQFF

v_call: TRBV27
clone_size: NA
j_call: TRBJ2-1
cdr3_length: 14
d_call: NA
cdr3_nt: TGTGCCAGCAGTTTAGTGGCTAGCACCAATGAGCAGTTCTTC
cdr3_aa: CASSLVASTNEQFF

v_call: TRBV9
clone_size: NA
j_call: TRBJ2-7
cdr3_length: 14
d_call: NA
cdr3_nt: TGTGCCAGCAGCGTAGATCCCCCGGACGACGAGCAGTACTTC
cdr3_aa: CASSVDPPDDEQYF